This T cell receptor (beta chain) was sequenced for a study of cytotoxic CD8 clonotypes in ibrutinib-treated CLL. Study results and caveats: Public clonotypes, found uncommonly, either contracted or stayed stable on treatment. There were differences in sampling times between sustained-remission and progressing patients.

TCR beta library input comprised around 2.1 micrograms of genomic DNA from cryopreserved PBMCs. The CDR3 length is 14 residues. V lost 0 bases and J 3 bases, leaving 9 bases between the germline ends. The germline CDR1 and CDR2 sequences are SGHKS and YYEKEE (reference sequence). Sequencing sought depths of 1 in 200,000 to 1 in 1 million T cells. Using immunoSEQ multiplex PCR, the repertoire was profiled, and TCRdb retains in-frame clones only, with some absent. This table holds approximately 130,000 clones, around four fifths found once. Worth noting for this clone: What it recognizes is unknown.

Material: PBMCs, obtained after 24 months of ibrutinib treatment. This sequence originates from a human donor with chronic lymphocytic leukemia. The chain recombines TRBV5-5 with TRBJ1-2; D gene uncertain. DNA for the CDR3: TGTGCCAGCAGCTTGGCCACACTGCACTATGGCTACACCTTC. Translating gives CASSLATLHYGYTF.